The entry that follows covers one T cell receptor (beta chain) sequence. This sample is drawn from a study of blood T cell repertoires in COVID-19. The wider study: The United States, Italy and Spain supplied acute and convalescent COVID-19 samples. In each case, the material was cDNA or gDNA derived from T cells, B-cell-depleted T cells, or PBMCs.

Per the original data handling: Reference gene primer amplification in the assay estimated nucleated cell counts. The protocol was immunoSEQ multiplex PCR, while the TCRdb copy is restricted to in-frame clones and leaves out a portion. V, J and clone size are taken as reported in that table, and D and trimming were inferred from the DNA itself. The table records approximately 70,000 clones, approximately 90% of them present only once. In germline, CDR1 is MDHEN, CDR2 SYDVKM. The CDR3 covers 15 residues. V trimming: 4 bases; J trimming: 7 bases; junction bases outside the gene matches: 8. Sample: peripheral blood. The chain links TRBV28 to TRBJ2-7; 12 bases line up with TRBD2. The sequence came from a woman in her sixties with active COVID-19. CDR3 bases: TGTGCCAGCAGTTCGCCTAGCGGGAGGGCATGGGAGCAGTACTTC. It codes for CASSSPSGRAWEQYF.